This T cell receptor (beta chain) was identified in a study of CD8 T cells in ankylosing spondylitis. Study-wide points: One TCR beta motif, made up of roughly 8 highly homologous variants, appeared characteristic of ankylosing spondylitis blood.

This clonotype was observed a few times. Its specificity is not known. TCR beta libraries were made by quantitative 5'-RACE with molecular barcodes. TCRdb used MiXCR to reprocess the 5' RACE reads, holding one entry per CDR3 protein. This sample yields 670,000 or so distinct CDR3 sequences, of which around 20% are seen a single time; 19% belongs to the top ten. The sequence was collected from a male donor with ankylosing spondylitis. The sequenced sample was blood, either unsorted or a sorted T cell fraction (not recorded which).

The CDR3 reads CASSYLRYNEQFF. CDR3 sequence (DNA): TGTGCCAGCAGTTACCTGCGGTACAATGAGCAGTTCTTC. This chain joins TRBV2 and TRBJ2-1; D is unresolved. Germline lookup yields CDR1 SNHLY and CDR2 FYNNEI. Deletions cut 5 bases from V and 4 bases from J, with 9 bases between. The CDR3 runs 13 residues.